This T cell receptor (beta chain) is drawn from a study of early T cells in non-severe SARS-CoV-2 infection. This clonotype was counted only a few times. Germline V lookup: CDR1 SQVTM, CDR2 ANQGSEA. This CDR3 has 10 amino acids. The germline V and J ends were trimmed by 4 bases and 6 bases, with 3 bases remaining between them. One entry per CDR3 protein results from TCRdb running MiXCR on the 5' RACE reads. The sample includes about 99,000 distinct CDR3 sequences, around 16% of them seen just once. The chain employs TRBV29-1 and TRBJ2-2; D gene uncertain. The receptor was isolated from an adult who was a healthcare worker with PCR-confirmed SARS-CoV-2 infection or an uninfected control (not recorded which). Sequenced input: whole blood. CDR3 nucleotide sequence: TGCAGCGTTGCCTCCGGGGAGCTGTTTTTT. It translates to CSVASGELFF.